The rows below give T cell receptor beta chains drawn from one sample of a study of T cell responses to AZD1222 COVID-19 vaccine. Sequenced by immunoSEQ multiplex PCR; TCRdb stores in-frame clones only, minus some. Of tens of thousands of clones listed, over 90% were seen once; the top ten hold roughly 5.2%. The starting material was peripheral blood, obtained on day 0 of AZD1222 vaccination. Every receptor here comes from an adult in good health. Both conserved end residues are part of each CDR3. Each record gives: V gene, CDR3 protein.

V gene: TRBV2; CDR3 protein: CASTSQVGVWEQYF
V gene: TRBV10-1; CDR3 protein: CASGKDRGNEQFF
V gene: TRBV5-1; CDR3 protein: CASSLSHGMPGNTIYF
V gene: TRBV6-2/TRBV6-3; CDR3 protein: CASSQRENTEAFF
V gene: TRBV28; CDR3 protein: CASSLPLSPLGGETQYF
V gene: TRBV18; CDR3 protein: CASSPFEGIGGNTIYF
V gene: TRBV10-3; CDR3 protein: CAISVEGGNQPQHF
V gene: TRBV5-1; CDR3 protein: CASTESVGETQYF
V gene: TRBV19; CDR3 protein: CASSTTGYGNIQYF
V gene: TRBV28; CDR3 protein: CASSFSWFEPHF
V gene: TRBV7-8; CDR3 protein: CASSSDRQETQYF
V gene: TRBV19; CDR3 protein: CASSSVLQGFSEKLFF
V gene: TRBV7-8; CDR3 protein: CASSQTGVTEAFF
V gene: TRBV4-3; CDR3 protein: CASSQFGEAFF
V gene: TRBV4-2; CDR3 protein: CASSQPGGTEAFF
V gene: TRBV11-3; CDR3 protein: CASSLDSGGNEQFF
V gene: TRBV11-2; CDR3 protein: CASSLQTYGGYEQYF
V gene: TRBV10-3; CDR3 protein: CATGGDMNTEAFF
V gene: TRBV3-1/TRBV3-2; CDR3 protein: CASSPPGASGGREQYF
V gene: TRBV3-1/TRBV3-2; CDR3 protein: CASSHSGTGSSYEQYF
V gene: TRBV7-2; CDR3 protein: CASSQGARGSRANVLTF
V gene: TRBV5-4; CDR3 protein: CASSPRTSGGEQFF
V gene: TRBV6-1; CDR3 protein: CASSEGLTYEQYF
V gene: TRBV4-2; CDR3 protein: CASSQDYRGNEKLFF
V gene: TRBV3-1/TRBV3-2; CDR3 protein: CASSQAGISYEQYF
V gene: TRBV28; CDR3 protein: CASSYKGQFYGYTF
V gene: TRBV6-5; CDR3 protein: CASSYSNRRGDEAFF
V gene: TRBV7-2; CDR3 protein: CASSLGGPGPLHF
V gene: TRBV6-5; CDR3 protein: CASRLRAYSTDTQYF
V gene: TRBV7-2; CDR3 protein: CASSRGHENIQYF
V gene: TRBV10-3; CDR3 protein: CAIAETGYNNEQYF
V gene: TRBV2; CDR3 protein: CASRGGTGLSPLHF
V gene: TRBV28; CDR3 protein: CASRQGGKNEKLFF
V gene: TRBV11-3; CDR3 protein: CASSLRTGKGGDTQYF
V gene: TRBV2; CDR3 protein: CASRMDREDQPQHF
V gene: TRBV9; CDR3 protein: CASSVGMGGGIEDTQYF
V gene: TRBV28; CDR3 protein: CASSWQGTNQPQHF
V gene: TRBV9; CDR3 protein: CASSVGISPPEAFF
V gene: TRBV27; CDR3 protein: CASSPSWENTGELFF
V gene: TRBV5-4; CDR3 protein: CASSFRGRGNYGYTF
V gene: TRBV4-1; CDR3 protein: CASSQEGVGRGTQYF
V gene: TRBV10-3; CDR3 protein: CAISDPNGEAFF